A selection of T cell receptor beta chains follows, all from one sample in a study of identical twins. MiXCR was run by TCRdb on the 5' RACE reads, yielding one entry per CDR3 protein. The sample has 550,000 to 700,000 distinct CDR3 sequences; around 21% are singletons. This same sample was also taken into another study, of T cells expressing NK-cell markers.

The material sequenced was PBMCs. These receptors came from a woman aged 18-35 years in good health. The CDR3 runs from the conserved cysteine through the conserved F or W. The D gene is left open where the match is weak. Clone size appears in some rows only: once, few, many, or a class for an expanded clone.

TRBV12-3/TRBV12-4	TRBJ2-5	.	few	CASSLDPWRGLRETQYF	TGTGCCAGCAGCTTAGACCCTTGGAGGGGGCTCCGGGAGACCCAGTACTTC
TRBV12-3/TRBV12-4	TRBJ2-2	.	.	CASILGLFGGELFF	TGTGCCAGCATCCTGGGGCTCTTTGGCGGGGAGCTGTTTTTT
TRBV2	TRBJ1-4	.	.	CASSDKRSSRANEKLFF	TGTGCCAGCAGTGATAAAAGGTCCTCGAGGGCTAATGAAAAACTGTTTTTT
TRBV24-1	TRBJ1-1	.	few	CASLCGAERSLAFF	TGTGCCAGCCTCTGTGGGGCAGAGCGGTCCCTAGCTTTCTTT
TRBV12-3/TRBV12-4	TRBJ1-2	TRBD1	few	CASSDRGLGGYTF	TGTGCCAGCAGTGACAGGGGACTAGGAGGCTACACCTTC
TRBV20-1	TRBJ2-1	TRBD2	few	CSVKRGLNNEQFF	TGCAGTGTCAAGCGGGGCCTTAACAATGAGCAGTTCTTC
TRBV21-1	TRBJ2-5	.	.	CASLGTAIYQETQYF	TGTGCCAGCCTCGGGACAGCTATTTACCAAGAGACCCAGTACTTC
TRBV11-2	TRBJ2-2	TRBD1	.	CASSPLQGSTGELFF	TGTGCCAGCAGCCCGCTACAGGGGTCCACCGGGGAGCTGTTTTTT
TRBV6-1	TRBJ2-2	TRBD1	few	CASSAGQGVGELFF	TGTGCCAGCAGTGCGGGACAGGGAGTCGGGGAGCTGTTTTTT
TRBV25-1	TRBJ2-1	TRBD2	.	CASSDPRTSAISYNEQFF	TGTGCCAGCAGTGATCCCCGGACTAGCGCAATCTCCTACAATGAGCAGTTCTTC
TRBV20-1	TRBJ2-5	TRBD2	.	CSARDPRTSGGGETQYF	TGCAGTGCTAGAGATCCCCGGACTAGCGGGGGGGGGGAGACCCAGTACTTC
TRBV20-1	TRBJ2-1	TRBD1	many	CSAYRQGSNEQFF	TGCAGTGCTTACCGACAGGGAAGCAATGAGCAGTTCTTC
TRBV6-5	TRBJ2-7	.	.	CASSYSREAYEQYF	TGTGCCAGCAGTTACTCGCGGGAAGCTTACGAGCAGTACTTC
TRBV20-1	TRBJ2-3	.	.	CSAGVSRGITDTQYF	TGCAGTGCTGGCGTGTCCCGGGGAATCACAGATACGCAGTATTTT
TRBV27	TRBJ1-2	TRBD1	many	CAQGGGYTF	TGTGCCCAGGGGGGCGGCTACACCTTC
TRBV7-9	TRBJ2-7	.	few	CASSLAGAGTYEQYF	TGTGCCAGCAGCTTAGCAGGGGCAGGAACCTACGAGCAGTACTTC
TRBV7-2	TRBJ2-5	TRBD1	.	CASSLGQQIQETQYF	TGTGCCAGCAGCCTGGGACAGCAAATCCAAGAGACCCAGTACTTC
TRBV7-8	TRBJ2-1	TRBD2	.	CASSSAGLAGVREQFF	TGTGCCAGCAGCTCCGCGGGACTAGCGGGAGTACGTGAGCAGTTCTTC
TRBV9	TRBJ1-3	TRBD1	few	CASSGTGDGNTIYF	TGTGCCAGCAGCGGAACAGGGGATGGAAACACCATATATTTT
TRBV2	TRBJ2-6	.	.	CASNDPWGANVLTF	TGTGCCAGCAATGATCCCTGGGGGGCCAACGTCCTGACTTTC
TRBV7-9	TRBJ2-2	.	few	CASANAGAVTGELFF	TGTGCCAGCGCGAACGCGGGGGCCGTGACCGGGGAGCTGTTTTTT
TRBV20-1	TRBJ2-2	TRBD1	few	CSVVRTGVKTGELFF	TGCAGTGTGGTTAGGACAGGGGTGAAAACCGGGGAGCTGTTTTTT
TRBV7-2	TRBJ2-3	TRBD2	.	CASSLGGGRGGDTQYF	TGTGCCAGCAGCTTGGGGGGCGGGAGGGGTGGAGATACGCAGTATTTT
TRBV29-1	TRBJ2-7	.	few	CSMKTGGYEQYF	TGCAGCATGAAGACAGGAGGCTACGAGCAGTACTTC
TRBV5-1	TRBJ2-7	.	few	CASSLEGGTYEQYF	TGCGCCAGCAGCTTGGAGGGCGGTACCTACGAGCAGTACTTC
TRBV7-9	TRBJ1-4	.	.	CASSLPGVKSEKLFF	TGTGCCAGCAGCTTGCCAGGGGTAAAGAGTGAAAAACTGTTTTTT
TRBV5-5	TRBJ1-5	.	many	CASSSEVDQPQHF	TGTGCCAGCAGCTCAGAGGTCGATCAGCCCCAGCATTTT
TRBV5-5	TRBJ2-5	TRBD1	few	CASSQRTGDGQETQYF	TGTGCCAGCAGCCAGCGGACAGGGGATGGCCAAGAGACCCAGTACTTC
TRBV20-1	TRBJ2-5	.	few	CSAAPLDGPGETQYF	TGCAGTGCTGCACCCCTGGACGGTCCGGGGGAGACCCAGTACTTC
TRBV29-1	TRBJ2-7	.	.	CSAQLQGFYEQYF	TGCAGCGCACAACTTCAGGGTTTCTACGAGCAGTACTTC
TRBV4-3	TRBJ2-1	TRBD2	.	CASSQDSSGRPEQFF	TGCGCCAGCAGCCAAGATTCTAGCGGGAGGCCTGAGCAGTTCTTC
TRBV7-8	TRBJ2-7	.	few	CASSPAPGRLYEQYF	TGTGCCAGCAGCCCCGCCCCGGGACGGTTATACGAGCAGTACTTC
TRBV28	TRBJ2-1	.	few	CASSQNREVYNEQFF	TGTGCCAGCAGTCAAAACAGGGAAGTCTACAATGAGCAGTTCTTC
TRBV5-6	TRBJ2-5	.	.	CASSFERRLAQYF	TGTGCCAGCAGCTTTGAGAGGCGGTTGGCCCAGTACTTC
TRBV6-5	TRBJ2-5	.	.	CASSYQAFQETQYF	TGTGCCAGCAGTTACCAGGCCTTCCAAGAGACCCAGTACTTC
TRBV11-1	TRBJ2-7	.	.	CASSLSARRPHSSYEQYF	TGTGCCAGCAGCTTATCGGCAAGGCGTCCCCACAGCTCCTACGAGCAGTACTTC
TRBV29-1	TRBJ2-2	.	few	CSVEDRSGVMNTGELFF	TGCAGCGTTGAAGATAGATCGGGGGTCATGAACACCGGGGAGCTGTTTTTT
TRBV18	TRBJ2-3	TRBD1	.	CASSPRGQGAYTDTQYF	TGTGCCAGCTCACCAAGAGGGCAGGGGGCCTACACAGATACGCAGTATTTT
TRBV5-1	TRBJ1-1	.	.	CASTQGVDTEAFF	TGCGCCAGCACCCAAGGGGTTGACACTGAAGCTTTCTTT
TRBV12-3/TRBV12-4	TRBJ2-3	TRBD1	few	CASPGTGRDPDTQYF	TGTGCCAGCCCCGGGACAGGGAGGGACCCAGATACGCAGTATTTT
TRBV29-1	TRBJ2-2	.	.	CSAPSQYTGELFF	TGCAGCGCCCCATCGCAGTACACCGGGGAGCTGTTTTTT
TRBV29-1	TRBJ2-5	TRBD2	.	CSVERRGRGETQYF	TGCAGCGTTGAACGTCGCGGGAGGGGAGAGACCCAGTACTTC